A single sample is the source of the 21 T cell receptor beta chains below, sequenced in a study of brain T cells in children with intractable seizures. Repertoires were generated with immunoSEQ multiplex PCR, while TCRdb's copy carries only in-frame clones and drops some. The table records 65,000 to 85,000 clones, 85% to 95% of them present only once. The sample in question was peripheral blood, obtained at surgery. Receptor source: a boy younger than two with tuberous sclerosis and intractable seizures.

V gene TRBV19 combines with J gene TRBJ1-2, with D uncertain. This CDR3 contains 12 residues. Germline CDR1 LNHDA, CDR2 SQIVND (reference sequence). Trimming cost V 2 bases and J 7 bases, with 8 bases left between them. Here the CDR3 DNA reads TGTGCCAGTAGTATACGTAGCGGTGGCTACACCTTC. Amino acid sequence: CASSIRSGGYTF.

The rearrangement uses TRBV30 and TRBJ2-3; D perhaps matches TRBD2 (6 bases). Trimming stripped 3 bases from V and 1 base from J, with 20 bases between. The CDR3 runs 17 residues. CDR1 GTSNPN and CDR2 SVGIG come from the germline V gene (reference sequence). The CDR3, as DNA: TGTGCCTGGAGCTCCTTGGACTCGGGAGCCCGCACAGATACGCAGTATTTT. Its protein is CAWSSLDSGARTDTQYF.

V gene TRBV12-3 or TRBV12-4 combines with J gene TRBJ1-1; D remains ambiguous. V dropped 1 base and J dropped 0 bases, with 3 bases sitting between them. The length of the CDR3 is 13 residues. CDR3 DNA sequence: TGTGCCAGCAGTTTAGGAGTGAACACTGAAGCTTTCTTT. Translation: CASSLGVNTEAFF.

This sequence joins TRBV2 and TRBJ2-3, with 12 bases fitting TRBD2. This CDR3 comprises 16 residues. Germline lookup yields CDR1 SNHLY and CDR2 FYNNEI. The V gene end was trimmed by 6 bases and the J gene end by 2 bases; junction bases not matched to a gene: 6. CDR3 sequence: CASRATSGGPTDTQYF. In DNA, the CDR3 is TGTGCCAGCAGGGCGACTAGCGGGGGCCCCACAGATACGCAGTATTTT. The complete variable domain, with remaining parts taken from reference TRBV2 and TRBJ2-3, reads EPEVTQTPSHQVTQMGQEVILRCVPISNHLYFYWYRQILGQKVEFLVSFYNNEISEKSEIFDDQFSVERPDGSNFTLKIRSTKLEDSAMYFCASRATSGGPTDTQYFGPGTRLTVL.

This sequence joins TRBV4-2 and TRBJ2-1; 8 nucleotides agree with TRBD2. The CDR3 has 13 amino acids. Germline CDR1 reads LGHNA; CDR2 reads YNFKEQ. V gave up 3 bases and J gave up 8 bases; unmatched junction bases: 3. The CDR3 loop is CASSQRGVYEQFF. CDR3 coding DNA: TGTGCCAGCAGCCAGCGGGGGGTCTATGAGCAGTTCTTC.

The chain couples TRBV10-3 to TRBJ2-3, with 9 bases aligning to TRBD1. With 3 bases clipped from V and 0 bases from J, the junction kept 1 base outside the gene matches. The CDR3 totals 15 residues. Germline V gives CDR1 ENHRY, CDR2 SYGVKD. This CDR3 reads CAISDTGGSTDTQYF. The CDR3 DNA reads as TGTGCCATCAGTGATACAGGGGGCAGCACAGATACGCAGTATTTT.

J is TRBJ1-6 and V is TRBV3-1 (or the pseudogene TRBV3-2); D possibly corresponds to TRBD1 (5 bases). Trimming pared 3 bases from V and 5 bases from J, leaving 20 bases between. The germline CDR1 and CDR2 sequences are LGHDT and YNNKEL (reference sequence). CDR3 length equals 18 residues. This CDR3 reads CASSHHSWPRGNNSPLHF. As DNA, the CDR3 is TGTGCCAGCAGCCACCACTCGTGGCCACGGGGCAATAATTCACCCCTCCACTTT.

This rearrangement joins TRBV25-1 to TRBJ1-1; D possibly corresponds to TRBD1 (5 bases). The V end lost 4 bases, the J end lost 1 base, and 7 bases lay between the germline ends. Germline lookup yields CDR1 MGHDK and CDR2 SYGVNS. The CDR3 runs 13 residues. The CDR3 region is CASSVQGNTEAFF. The CDR3 coding sequence is TGTGCCAGCAGTGTCCAGGGGAACACTGAAGCTTTCTTT.

This rearrangement joins TRBV10-2 to TRBJ2-7; tentative D call: TRBD2 (6 bases). Germline values: CDR1 WSHSY, CDR2 SAAADI. Trimming removed 5 bases at V and 4 bases at J, with 18 bases between. This CDR3 has 15 residues. CDR3: CASSRKEGSIYEQYF. In DNA, the CDR3 is TGCGCCAGCAGTCGAAAGGAGGGATCAATTTACGAGCAGTACTTC.

The chain is built from TRBV5-1 and TRBJ2-5, with unresolved D. The V and J ends lost 4 bases and 4 bases respectively, with 11 bases between them. CDR1 and CDR2 (germline): SGHRS, YFSETQ. CDR3 length: 13 amino acids. CDR3 residues: CASSPLLRETQYF. Written as DNA, the CDR3 is TGCGCCAGCAGCCCATTACTGCGAGAGACCCAGTACTTC.

The rearrangement links TRBV2 to TRBJ2-1, with D possibly being TRBD2 (6 bases). Germline V lookup: CDR1 SNHLY, CDR2 FYNNEI. The CDR3 covers 14 residues. Trimming stripped 5 bases from V and 8 bases from J, with 16 bases between. The CDR3 region has the DNA TGTGCCAGCAGTCCCGCGGCCGGGAGCGATGAGCAGTTCTTC. It yields the protein CASSPAAGSDEQFF.

V gene TRBV27 combines with J gene TRBJ1-2; D not certain. Per germline, CDR1 MNHEY and CDR2 SMNVEV (reference sequence). Trimming stripped 6 bases from V and 2 bases from J, with 13 bases between. The CDR3 runs to 14 residues. The CDR3 region has the DNA TGTGCCAGCAGCCCCCGGAGCCAAAACTATGGCTACACCTTC. This encodes CASSPRSQNYGYTF.

J is TRBJ1-5 and V is TRBV28; no clear D gene. The CDR3 consists of 16 residues. V gave up 2 bases and J gave up 0 bases, with 11 bases separating them. CDR1 is MDHEN and CDR2 is SYDVKM in the germline V gene. The CDR3 DNA reads TGTGCCAGCAGTTTAATTCGGGAAAATAGCAATCAGCCCCAGCATTTT. Protein product: CASSLIRENSNQPQHF. Combining the CDR3 with reference TRBV28 and TRBJ1-5 gives the whole variable domain DVKVTQSSRYLVKRTGEKVFLECVQDMDHENMFWYRQDPGLGLRLIYFSYDVKMKEKGDIPEGYSVSREKKERFSLILESASTNQTSMYLCASSLIRENSNQPQHFGDGTRLSIL.

J is TRBJ2-5 and V is TRBV5-4; D is perhaps TRBD1 or TRBD2 (5 bases each). V lost 3 bases, J lost 5 bases, and 14 bases lay in between. Germline V CDR1 and CDR2: SGHNT, YYREEE (reference sequence). CDR3 length equals 14 residues. CDR3: CASSSGGLGETQYF. In nucleotides, the CDR3 is TGTGCCAGCAGCTCTGGGGGTCTAGGGGAGACCCAGTACTTC.

V is TRBV3-1 (or the pseudogene TRBV3-2) and J is TRBJ1-1; the D is unclear. Between the trimmed V and J ends, which lost 4 bases and 4 bases, there was a span of 13 bases. In germline, CDR1 is LGHDT, CDR2 YNNKEL (reference sequence). The CDR3 covers 14 residues. CDR3 residues: CASSLRNSRTEAFF. The CDR3, as DNA: TGTGCCAGCAGCCTCCGAAACTCCCGCACTGAAGCTTTCTTT.

The J gene is TRBJ2-3, the V gene TRBV5-1; the D is unclear. Germline V gene data show CDR1 as SGHRS and CDR2 as YFSETQ. The germline V and J ends were trimmed by 4 bases and 6 bases, with 6 bases remaining between them. The CDR3 has 11 amino acids. As DNA, the CDR3 is TGCGCCAGCAGCGAGAGGGATACGCAGTATTTT. The encoded protein is CASSERDTQYF.

The chain combines TRBV4-1 with TRBJ2-2; the D is unclear. The V gene's germline CDR1 is MGHRA and CDR2 YSYEKL. The CDR3 is 15 amino acids. V gave up 0 bases and J gave up 1 base, with 6 bases separating them. The CDR3 bases are TGCGCCAGCAGCCAAGACCGAGGGAACACCGGGGAGCTGTTTTTT. It is translated as CASSQDRGNTGELFF.

The chain links TRBV5-6 to TRBJ2-5; D unclear. The V end was cut by 3 bases, the J end by 0 bases, with 9 bases between. From germline, CDR1 is SGHDT and CDR2 YYEEEE. The CDR3 spans 14 residues. The DNA for the CDR3 is TGTGCCAGCAGCTCCTCGGTGAACCAAGAGACCCAGTACTTC. As protein: CASSSSVNQETQYF.

The chain uses TRBV12-3 or TRBV12-4 and TRBJ1-2; perhaps TRBD1 as D (5 bases). V was pared by 6 bases and J by 5 bases, with 13 bases between. This CDR3 comprises 13 residues. The CDR3 coding sequence is TGTGCCAGCAGCTTCAGGGTTGGGTATGGCTACACCTTC. Protein: CASSFRVGYGYTF.

The chain recombines TRBV5-6 with TRBJ1-1; tentative D call: TRBD1 (6 bases). Germline V gene sequence: CDR1 SGHDT, CDR2 YYEEEE. The V gene lost 2 bases and the J gene lost 5 bases, with 13 bases spanning the gap. The CDR3 totals 14 residues. The CDR3 sequence: CASSFTGFGTEAFF. The CDR3 DNA is TGTGCCAGCAGCTTCACAGGGTTTGGGACTGAAGCTTTCTTT.

The rearrangement links TRBV19 to TRBJ2-1, with 10 bases identical to TRBD2. The CDR3 loop spans 16 amino acids. The germline V gene encodes CDR1 LNHDA and CDR2 SQIVND (reference sequence). The V segment lost 5 bases and the J segment 8 bases; nucleotides outside the gene matches: 12. This CDR3 reads CASSVLSGRRVDEQFF. The CDR3 bases are TGTGCCAGTAGTGTCCTTAGCGGGAGGAGGGTTGATGAGCAGTTCTTC. Full variable domain (remainder filled in from reference TRBV19 and TRBJ2-1): DGGITQSPKYLFRKEGQNVTLSCEQNLNHDAMYWYRQDPGQGLRLIYYSQIVNDFQKGDIAEGYSVSREKKESFPLTVTSAQKNPTAFYLCASSVLSGRRVDEQFFGPGTRLTVL.